The 21 T cell receptor beta chains presented below share a single source sample, sequenced in a study of early T cells in non-severe SARS-CoV-2 infection. TCRdb re-derived calls from the 5' RACE reads in MiXCR, one entry per CDR3 protein. The table has approximately 73,000 distinct CDR3 sequences, 9.5% to 15% seen once. Sequencing used whole blood. The source is an adult who was a healthcare worker with PCR-confirmed SARS-CoV-2 infection or an uninfected control (not recorded which).

This clonotype was seen ten or more times. The chain couples TRBV11-2 to TRBJ1-2; D is unresolved. This CDR3 spans 13 amino acids. V lost 5 bases, J lost 5 bases, and 12 bases lay in between. The germline V gene has CDR1 SGHAT and CDR2 FQNNGV. Written as DNA, the CDR3 is TGTGCCAGCAGCCAATTCCGGGATTATGGCTACACCTTC. This translates into CASSQFRDYGYTF.

There are a few counts of this clonotype. CDR3 residues: CASSLFETTPKEQYF. The CDR3 DNA sequence: TGTGCCAGCAGCTTATTTGAGACTACGCCTAAGGAGCAGTACTTC. This chain uses TRBV5-6 with TRBJ2-7, with D possibly being TRBD2 (5 bases). The length of the CDR3 is 15 residues. Germline V gene data show CDR1 as SGHDT and CDR2 as YYEEEE. Trimming left V 2 bases short and J 7 bases short, with 19 bases between.

This clonotype was observed many times. This chain uses TRBV7-2 with TRBJ2-3; 7 nucleotides align to TRBD2. V shed 1 base and J 0 bases; nucleotides not matched to a gene: 1. From germline, CDR1 is SGHTA and CDR2 FQGNSA. The CDR3 has 15 residues. The chain's CDR3 is CASSLVRESTDTQYF. The CDR3 coding sequence is TGTGCCAGCAGCTTAGTGCGGGAGAGCACAGATACGCAGTATTTT.

This clonotype was observed at least ten times. V usage is TRBV20-1 and J usage is TRBJ1-1; D perhaps matches TRBD1 (5 bases). The CDR3 has 12 residues. From germline, CDR1 is DFQATT and CDR2 SNEGSKA (reference sequence). The V and J ends lost 4 bases and 2 bases respectively, with 8 bases between them. The CDR3 DNA reads TGCAGTGCTACGACAGCCAACACTGAAGCTTTCTTT. This translates into CSATTANTEAFF.

This chain uses TRBV9 with TRBJ2-7; D might be TRBD1 or TRBD2, each matching 5 bases. CDR3 length: 13 residues. Germline assignment: CDR1 SGDLS and CDR2 YYNGEE. V lost 4 bases, J lost 3 bases, and 11 bases lay in between. Written as DNA, the CDR3 is TGTGCCAGCAGCCCCCCGAGGGGCTACGAGCAGTACTTC. This codes for CASSPPRGYEQYF.

The chain recombines TRBV6-1 with TRBJ1-2, with D uncertain. Looked up from germline, CDR1 is MNHNS and CDR2 is SASEGT. The CDR3 covers 13 residues. Trimming cost V 11 bases and J 3 bases, with 16 bases left between them. This chain's CDR3 is CAGRENGDYGYTF. Written as DNA, the CDR3 is TGTGCCGGCCGGGAGAATGGGGACTATGGCTACACCTTC.

The chain has TRBV12-3 or TRBV12-4 and TRBJ2-1, with TRBD2 matching over 13 bases. This CDR3 contains 14 residues. V was pared by 6 bases and J by 8 bases, with 4 bases of the junction left unmatched. The CDR3 nucleotides are TGTGCCAGCAGGAGGACTAGCGGGAGAGATGAGCAGTTCTTC. This codes for CASRRTSGRDEQFF.

Only a few counts were recorded for this clonotype. This chain connects TRBV7-6 to TRBJ2-3, with TRBD1 matching 7 bases. The CDR3 is 14 amino acids. The V gene end was trimmed by 5 bases and the J gene end by 2 bases; junction bases not matched to a gene: 4. Germline CDR1 and CDR2: SGHVS and FNYEAQ. CDR3 sequence reads: CASSATGITDTQYF. The DNA for the CDR3 is TGTGCCAGCAGCGCGACAGGGATCACAGATACGCAGTATTTT.

The chain carries TRBV3-1 and TRBJ2-7; D uncertain. The CDR3 consists of 12 residues. The germline gives CDR1 LGHDT, CDR2 YNNKEL (reference sequence). V was clipped by 3 bases and J by 3 bases, with 6 bases between them. CDR3: CASSHAGYEQYF. The CDR3 DNA is TGTGCCAGCAGCCATGCAGGCTACGAGCAGTACTTC.

The sample holds many counts of this clonotype. The J gene is TRBJ2-7, the V gene TRBV5-5; TRBD1 matches at 8 bases. The CDR3 runs 14 residues. CDR1 and CDR2 from the germline V gene are SGHKS and YYEKEE (reference sequence). The ends lost 3 bases at V and 3 bases at J; junction bases unmatched: 5. Written as DNA, the CDR3 is TGTGCCAGCAGCTGGACAGGGTCCCTCTACGAGCAGTACTTC. Amino acids: CASSWTGSLYEQYF.

V is TRBV7-9 and J is TRBJ1-6; no firm D call. Germline V lookup: CDR1 SEHNR, CDR2 FQNEAQ (reference sequence). Trimming shortened V by 0 bases and J by 10 bases, and 13 bases separated the two germline ends. The CDR3 consists of 15 residues. The CDR3 sequence: CASSLALEGGSPLHF. The CDR3 nucleotides read TGTGCCAGCAGCTTAGCGCTGGAGGGTGGGTCACCCCTCCACTTT. Full variable domain (remainder filled in from reference TRBV7-9 and TRBJ1-6): DTGVSQNPRHKITKRGQNVTFRCDPISEHNRLYWYRQTLGQGPEFLTYFQNEAQLEKSRLLSDRFSAERPKGSFSTLEIQRTEQGDSAMYLCASSLALEGGSPLHFGNGTRLTVT.

This clonotype was detected ten times or more. The J gene is TRBJ2-7, the V gene TRBV7-2, with no clear D. V lost 2 bases to trimming and J lost 2 bases, with 7 bases between them. This CDR3 has 13 amino acids. The germline gives CDR1 SGHTA, CDR2 FQGNSA. The CDR3 DNA follows: TGTGCCAGCAGCTTAAGACGGGCCTACGAGCAGTACTTC. It yields the protein CASSLRRAYEQYF.

The sample holds a few counts of this clonotype. The junction does not match germline at one end; this may be a read error. V usage is TRBV7-9 and J usage is TRBJ1-3; 8 nucleotides match TRBD1. The CDR3 is made up of 17 amino acids. The germline gives CDR1 SEHNR, CDR2 FQNEAQ (reference sequence). For the CDR3, the DNA is TGTGCCAGCAGCTTGGGCCCGGACAGGGAATCTGAAAACACCATATATTTT. Protein: CASSLGPDRESENTIYF.

This clonotype was seen ten or more times. V gene TRBV4-1 combines with J gene TRBJ1-2, with D unclear. The CDR3 length is 17 residues. Trimming took 2 bases from V and 0 from J, leaving 16 bases between them. In germline, CDR1 is MGHRA, CDR2 YSYEKL. In DNA form, the CDR3 reads TGCGCCAGCAGCCAACCGATTACCGGGAGTACTAACTATGGCTACACCTTC. Residues: CASSQPITGSTNYGYTF.

The chain combines TRBV6-6 with TRBJ2-6; the D gene is possibly TRBD2 (5 bases). CDR3 length: 17 residues. V lost 0 bases, J lost 2 bases, and 11 bases lay in between. Germline CDR1 MNHNY, CDR2 SVGAGI (reference sequence). Here the CDR3 reads CASSYSKWETGANVLTF. The CDR3 coding sequence is TGTGCCAGCAGTTACTCGAAGTGGGAGACTGGGGCCAACGTCCTGACTTTC.

Only a few counts were recorded for this clonotype. The chain recombines TRBV20-1 with TRBJ2-1, with D maybe TRBD2 (6 bases). Trimming removed 6 bases at V and 0 bases at J, with 21 bases between. There are 17 residues in the CDR3. From germline, CDR1 is DFQATT and CDR2 SNEGSKA (reference sequence). The CDR3 region has the DNA TGCAGTGCCAGAAAACCCTGGGGAGGTTTCTCCTACAATGAGCAGTTCTTC. It codes for CSARKPWGGFSYNEQFF.

This clonotype showed up just a few times. The V gene is TRBV20-1, the J gene TRBJ1-1; the D gene is possibly TRBD1 (5 bases). Trimming pared 4 bases from V and 8 bases from J, leaving 17 bases between. The CDR3 has 13 residues. Germline values: CDR1 DFQATT, CDR2 SNEGSKA (reference sequence). The CDR3 nucleotides are TGCAGTGCTAAGAGCCGGGGGTCCCCAGAAGCTTTCTTT. Its protein product is CSAKSRGSPEAFF.

This clonotype was detected ten times or more. Here the CDR3 DNA reads TGTGCCAGTAGGGACGGGGGTTACAATGAGCAGTTCTTC. Encoded protein: CASRDGGYNEQFF. This chain connects TRBV19 to TRBJ2-1, with D possibly TRBD2 on 6 matching bases. The CDR3 covers 13 residues. V lost 6 bases, J lost 4 bases, and 10 bases lay in between. Per germline, CDR1 LNHDA and CDR2 SQIVND (reference sequence).

This chain links TRBV9 with TRBJ2-3; no clear D. Trimming left V 0 bases short and J 6 bases short, with 17 bases between. The CDR3 loop spans 16 amino acids. CDR1 SGDLS and CDR2 YYNGEE come from the germline V gene. CDR3 bases: TGTGCCAGCAGCGTAGAAGGTGGGATAACCCTCGATACGCAGTATTTT. This sequence encodes CASSVEGGITLDTQYF.

This clonotype was counted at least ten times. The gene calls are TRBV7-2 and TRBJ2-7, with 7 bases identical to TRBD1. The CDR3 totals 13 residues. After removal of 5 bases from V and 6 bases from J, the junction contained 7 bases not matched to a gene. The V gene's germline CDR1 is SGHTA and CDR2 FQGNSA. CDR3 nucleotides: TGTGCCAGCAGCCCTTACGCAGGGGGCGAGCAGTACTTC. Translating gives CASSPYAGGEQYF.

This sequence joins TRBV7-2 and TRBJ2-1; D may correspond to TRBD1 or TRBD2 (5 bases each). In germline, CDR1 is SGHTA, CDR2 FQGNSA. V shed 5 bases and J shed 3 bases, with 17 bases lying between them. The CDR3 spans 16 residues. The CDR3: CASSNRAGTDYNEQFF. For the CDR3, the DNA is TGTGCCAGCAGCAATCGGGCCGGGACGGACTACAATGAGCAGTTCTTC.